A selection of T cell receptor beta chains follows, all from one sample in a study of blood T cell repertoires in COVID-19. The protocol was immunoSEQ multiplex PCR, while the TCRdb copy is restricted to in-frame clones and leaves out a portion. Of 190,000 or so clones detected, about 88% appear once; the ten largest clones hold 2.5% to 3.5%. Input material: peripheral blood. The receptors were sampled from a man aged 40-50 years with active or convalescent COVID-19. Both conserved end residues are part of each CDR3. The D gene is left open where the match is weak. Not all rows give a size; the values are once, few, many and, for expanded clones, a class.

j_call d_call v_call cdr3_length clone_size cdr3_aa cdr3_nt
TRBJ2-7 . TRBV18 16 . CASSPPSIGSSYEQYF TGTGCCAGCTCACCACCGTCAATTGGGAGCTCCTACGAGCAGTACTTC
TRBJ1-1 . TRBV5-5 14 . CASSLASVRTEAFF TGTGCCAGCAGCTTGGCCAGCGTCCGGACTGAAGCTTTCTTT
TRBJ1-3 . TRBV4-3 13 once CASSQDIKNTIYF TGCGCCAGCAGCCAAGATATAAAAAACACCATATATTTT
TRBJ1-3 . TRBV6-5 13 once CASMRSSGNTIYF TGTGCCAGCATGCGGAGCTCTGGAAACACCATATATTTT
TRBJ2-2 TRBD1 TRBV7-8 15 once CASSPVQGAGGELFF TGTGCCAGCAGCCCAGTTCAGGGGGCGGGCGGGGAGCTGTTTTTT
TRBJ2-7 TRBD1 TRBV30 12 . CAWSTGGYEQYF TGTGCCTGGAGTACAGGGGGCTACGAGCAGTACTTC
TRBJ1-5 . TRBV28 14 . CASSSPVSNQPQHF TGTGCCAGCAGTTCCCCAGTTAGCAATCAGCCCCAGCATTTT
TRBJ1-1 . TRBV12-3/TRBV12-4 13 once CASSSRGDNEAFF TGTGCCAGCAGTTCCAGAGGAGATAATGAAGCTTTCTTT
TRBJ1-6 . TRBV4-1 15 . CASSQVDTFGSPLHF TGCGCCAGCAGCCAAGTGGACACTTTTGGATCACCCCTCCACTTT
TRBJ1-4 TRBD1 TRBV25-1 14 once CASRLGTGLEKLFF TGTGCCAGCAGACTCGGGACAGGGTTGGAAAAACTGTTTTTT
TRBJ2-7 TRBD2 TRBV10-3 16 . CAIRGVAGDPIYEQYF TGTGCCATCAGGGGGGTAGCGGGGGACCCTATCTACGAGCAGTACTTC
TRBJ2-6 TRBD1 TRBV9 16 . CASSVGTVSGANVLTF TGTGCCAGCAGCGTCGGGACAGTCTCTGGGGCCAACGTCCTGACTTTC
TRBJ1-1 . TRBV5-4 14 . CASSLQRGRTEAFF TGTGCCAGCAGCTTGCAGAGGGGGAGAACTGAAGCTTTCTTT